These T cell receptor beta chains were read from a single sample in a study of shared clonotypes between healthy human individuals. Using immunoSEQ multiplex PCR, the repertoire was profiled, and TCRdb retains in-frame clones only, with some absent. The sample has 2 million to 2.5 million clones; approximately 95% are singletons. What was sequenced was naive CD4+ T cells from PBMCs. The origin of the receptors is a man between 18 and 35 years old in good health. Some clones in this sample may be carry-over from other donors' samples. Each CDR3 is given with its conserved first and last residue. Each record gives: CDR3 DNA, CDR3 protein, clone size, D gene, J gene, V gene. The D gene is left open where the match is weak. Clone sizes are given selectively: once, few, many, or a class where the clone is expanded.

cdr3_nt: TGTGCCAGCAGTGACCCACAGGGGCTGAGCACAGATACGCAGTATTTT; cdr3_aa: CASSDPQGLSTDTQYF; clone_size: once; d_call: TRBD1; j_call: TRBJ2-3; v_call: TRBV6-4
cdr3_nt: TGTGCCAGCAGTGAACCAGGGGCGGCCTACAATGAGCAGTTCTTC; cdr3_aa: CASSEPGAAYNEQFF; clone_size: NA; d_call: NA; j_call: TRBJ2-1; v_call: TRBV6-1
cdr3_nt: TGTGCCAGCAGTCCCCTCGGGACATTCTCTGGAAACACCATATATTTT; cdr3_aa: CASSPLGTFSGNTIYF; clone_size: NA; d_call: NA; j_call: TRBJ1-3; v_call: TRBV6-6
cdr3_nt: TGTGCCAGCAGTTATAACGGACAGGGGGCGGTTGGCTACACCTTC; cdr3_aa: CASSYNGQGAVGYTF; clone_size: NA; d_call: TRBD1; j_call: TRBJ1-2; v_call: TRBV6-5
cdr3_nt: TGTGCCATCAGTGAGTCGACGGGGCAGTATTTT; cdr3_aa: CAISESTGQYF; clone_size: NA; d_call: NA; j_call: TRBJ2-3; v_call: TRBV10-3
cdr3_nt: TGTGCCATCAGTGGCGGACTTTGGGAGACCCAGTACTTC; cdr3_aa: CAISGGLWETQYF; clone_size: NA; d_call: NA; j_call: TRBJ2-5; v_call: TRBV10-3
cdr3_nt: TGTGCCAGCAGAGCCCCCGGGACAGGGTACTATGGCTACACCTTC; cdr3_aa: CASRAPGTGYYGYTF; clone_size: NA; d_call: TRBD1; j_call: TRBJ1-2; v_call: TRBV28
cdr3_nt: TGTGCCAGCTTCGGTTTCGCCCTCCCCCTAGCGGGAGACCACGAGCAGTACTTC; cdr3_aa: CASFGFALPLAGDHEQYF; clone_size: NA; d_call: TRBD2; j_call: TRBJ2-7; v_call: TRBV28
cdr3_nt: TGTGCCAGTAGTATAGGTAGCGGGAGAGCCAATGAGCAGTTCTTC; cdr3_aa: CASSIGSGRANEQFF; clone_size: NA; d_call: TRBD2; j_call: TRBJ2-1; v_call: TRBV19
cdr3_nt: TGTGCCTGGATGACGGGAGCTACTATGTTCTTC; cdr3_aa: CAWMTGATMFF; clone_size: NA; d_call: NA; j_call: TRBJ2-1; v_call: TRBV30
cdr3_nt: TGTGCCAGCAGTGTTCAGGGGGCTGGATCACCCCTCCACTTT; cdr3_aa: CASSVQGAGSPLHF; clone_size: NA; d_call: TRBD1; j_call: TRBJ1-6; v_call: TRBV6-5
cdr3_nt: TGTGCCAGCAGCTTACCCCCAGGCCGGGGCGAGCAGTACTTC; cdr3_aa: CASSLPPGRGEQYF; clone_size: NA; d_call: NA; j_call: TRBJ2-7; v_call: TRBV7-9
cdr3_nt: TGTGCCACCAGCGGAGGGACAGGGGAATTGACAGATACGCAGTATTTT; cdr3_aa: CATSGGTGELTDTQYF; clone_size: NA; d_call: TRBD1; j_call: TRBJ2-3; v_call: TRBV15
cdr3_nt: TGTGCCAGCAGCTCCCCCCGGGTCAGGCAGTACTTC; cdr3_aa: CASSSPRVRQYF; clone_size: NA; d_call: NA; j_call: TRBJ2-7; v_call: TRBV28
cdr3_nt: TGTGCCAGCAGCGTAGGCCCAGAGGGGTACGAGCAGTACTTC; cdr3_aa: CASSVGPEGYEQYF; clone_size: once; d_call: NA; j_call: TRBJ2-7; v_call: TRBV9
cdr3_nt: TGCGCCAGCAGCCTGCGACAGGGTTCCACTGAAGCTTTCTTT; cdr3_aa: CASSLRQGSTEAFF; clone_size: NA; d_call: TRBD1; j_call: TRBJ1-1; v_call: TRBV5-1
cdr3_nt: TGTGCCAGCAGTTACTCCGGCAGGGATGGGAACACTGAAGCTTTCTTT; cdr3_aa: CASSYSGRDGNTEAFF; clone_size: NA; d_call: NA; j_call: TRBJ1-1; v_call: TRBV6-5
cdr3_nt: TGTGCCAGCAGTGAAGGCTGGGGGGGGGATACGCAGTATTTT; cdr3_aa: CASSEGWGGDTQYF; clone_size: NA; d_call: TRBD2; j_call: TRBJ2-3; v_call: TRBV2
cdr3_nt: TGTGCCAGTAGAGGGACAGGGCCTCAGCCCCAGCATTTT; cdr3_aa: CASRGTGPQPQHF; clone_size: NA; d_call: TRBD1; j_call: TRBJ1-5; v_call: TRBV19
cdr3_nt: TGCGCCAGCAGCTTAGCCGGGACTAGCTCCTACAATGAGCAGTTCTTC; cdr3_aa: CASSLAGTSSYNEQFF; clone_size: NA; d_call: TRBD2; j_call: TRBJ2-1; v_call: TRBV5-1
cdr3_nt: TGTGCCAGCAGCGTAGCTTTCGGGACTACAGATACGCAGTATTTT; cdr3_aa: CASSVAFGTTDTQYF; clone_size: NA; d_call: NA; j_call: TRBJ2-3; v_call: TRBV9
cdr3_nt: TGTGCCAGTAGTGGCGGACGGGGACTCGATGGCTACACCTTC; cdr3_aa: CASSGGRGLDGYTF; clone_size: NA; d_call: NA; j_call: TRBJ1-2; v_call: TRBV19